Each of the 19 T cell receptor beta chains below was sequenced from the same sample in a study of glioma-infiltrating T cells. The iRepertoire nested amplicon-rescue multiplex PCR amplified TCR alpha and beta CDR3s from RNA. TCRdb ran MiXCR on the multiplex PCR reads and lists one entry per CDR3 protein. The data hold about 140,000 distinct CDR3 sequences, with 30% to 40% observed a single time. Sequencing was carried out using glioma tissue, nonneoplastic brain tissue, or PBMCs (not recorded which). These receptors all come from a human donor with low-grade glioma or glioblastoma, undergoing nonglioma brain surgery, or in good health (not recorded which).

The V call is TRBV12-3 or TRBV12-4, the J call TRBJ1-1; TRBD1 aligns across 7 bases. V was clipped by 5 bases and J by 4 bases; unmatched bases: 7. The CDR3 length is 14 residues. CDR3 coding DNA: TGTGCCAGCAGTCAGCAGGGGGGGGCCACTGAAGCTTTCTTT. Translation gives CASSQQGGATEAFF.

This rearrangement joins TRBV6-2 or TRBV6-3 to TRBJ1-5, with 7 positions matching TRBD1. V shed 5 bases, J shed 0 bases, and the junction held 7 bases outside the gene matches. Germline CDR1 is MNHEY and CDR2 is SVGEGT. CDR3 length equals 16 residues. In DNA form, the CDR3 reads TGTGCCAGCAGTCTGGCGACAGGGAATAGCAATCAGCCCCAGCATTTT. Protein: CASSLATGNSNQPQHF.

This clonotype came up a few times. The J gene is TRBJ2-3, the V gene TRBV27; tentatively, D is TRBD2 (6 bases). This CDR3 is built from 15 residues. Germline CDR1 and CDR2: MNHEY and SMNVEV (reference sequence). Trimming pared 0 bases from V and 8 bases from J, leaving 15 bases between. The CDR3 spells CASSLSGTAFSTQYF. In nucleotides, the CDR3 is TGTGCCAGCAGTTTATCCGGGACTGCCTTTAGTACGCAGTATTTT.

The chain recombines TRBV25-1 with TRBJ2-7, with D tentatively TRBD1 (6 bases). Germline V gives CDR1 MGHDK, CDR2 SYGVNS. Trimming removed 8 bases at V and 3 bases at J, with 11 bases between. The length of the CDR3 is 12 residues. CDR3 bases: TGTGCCAGCGGCGGACAGCTCTACGAGCAGTACTTC. Its protein product is CASGGQLYEQYF.

V is TRBV20-1 and J is TRBJ2-4; D gene unclear. The CDR3 is made up of 12 amino acids. V was trimmed by 6 bases and J by 1 base, leaving 7 bases between them. Per germline, CDR1 DFQATT and CDR2 SNEGSKA (reference sequence). The CDR3, as DNA: TGCAGTGCGCCGGAGGCCAAAAACATTCAGTACTTC. Protein sequence: CSAPEAKNIQYF.

The rearrangement links TRBV20-1 to TRBJ2-7; the D is unclear. The CDR3 spans 12 residues. V lost 4 bases, J lost 3 bases, and 10 bases lay in between. Germline V gene data show CDR1 as DFQATT and CDR2 as SNEGSKA (reference sequence). In DNA, the CDR3 is TGCAGTGCTAAAGGCAGATACTACGAGCAGTACTTC. This codes for CSAKGRYYEQYF.

The V gene is TRBV28, the J gene TRBJ2-1; D is unresolved. Germline V gene data show CDR1 as MDHEN and CDR2 as SYDVKM. There are 12 residues in the CDR3. V gave up 9 bases and J gave up 6 bases, with 12 bases separating them. The CDR3 loop is CARGLGGNEQFF. The CDR3 DNA reads TGTGCCAGAGGTTTAGGTGGCAATGAGCAGTTCTTC.

This clonotype was recorded a few times. CDR3 amino acids: CSARFLANHNEQFF. CDR3 DNA sequence: TGCAGTGCTAGATTCCTAGCGAACCACAATGAGCAGTTCTTC. The chain combines TRBV20-1 with TRBJ2-1; weak D call: TRBD2 (6 bases). V was clipped by 2 bases and J by 5 bases, with 13 bases between them. Germline V gene sequence: CDR1 DFQATT, CDR2 SNEGSKA (reference sequence). The CDR3 covers 14 residues.

This clonotype was recorded a few times. The chain links TRBV27 to TRBJ2-2, with no clear D. The germline CDR1 and CDR2 sequences are MNHEY and SMNVEV (reference sequence). Trimming removed 4 bases from V and 4 bases from J, with 10 bases in between. The CDR3 runs 14 residues. The CDR3 spells CASSWIGSTGELFF. In DNA form, the CDR3 reads TGTGCCAGCAGTTGGATCGGGTCCACCGGGGAGCTGTTTTTT.

The chain carries TRBV7-2 and TRBJ2-2, with TRBD2 identical over 11 bases. V lost 5 bases to trimming and J lost 8 bases; unmatched junction nucleotides: 10. CDR1 and CDR2 (germline): SGHTA, FQGNSA. The CDR3 spans 16 residues. CDR3 DNA sequence: TGTGCCAGCAGCGAGTTGCCTAGCGGGAGGATAGGGGAGCTGTTTTTT. Protein product: CASSELPSGRIGELFF.

This rearrangement joins TRBV13 to TRBJ2-7; 8 bases match TRBD2. Per the germline V gene, CDR1 is PRHDT and CDR2 is FYEKMQ (reference sequence). The CDR3 covers 15 residues. V trimming: 5 bases; J trimming: 1 base; junction bases outside the gene matches: 7. CDR3 sequence (DNA): TGTGCCAGCAGCCGACTAGCGAGTCTATCCTACGAGCAGTACTTC. It codes for CASSRLASLSYEQYF.

This clonotype was detected many times. The genes are TRBV20-1 and TRBJ2-3; TRBD1 matches 8 bases. The trim removed 6 bases at V and 4 bases at J, leaving 3 bases unmatched. This CDR3 spans 12 amino acids. CDR1 and CDR2 from the germline V gene are DFQATT and SNEGSKA (reference sequence). The CDR3 here is CSAVQGADTQYF. In nucleotides, the CDR3 is TGCAGTGCGGTACAGGGGGCAGATACGCAGTATTTT.

The chain recombines TRBV20-1 with TRBJ2-5; D unresolved. V was clipped by 0 bases and J by 1 base, with 15 bases between them. Germline V gene sequence: CDR1 DFQATT, CDR2 SNEGSKA (reference sequence). This CDR3 is built from 16 residues. The CDR3 coding sequence is TGCAGTGCTAGAGATCTGTGGTTAGGTAGCCAAGAGACCCAGTACTTC. As protein: CSARDLWLGSQETQYF.

This chain joins TRBV6-6 and TRBJ2-7; D gene unclear. Per germline, CDR1 MNHNY and CDR2 SVGAGI (reference sequence). This CDR3 region has 12 residues. V lost 0 bases, J lost 7 bases, and 7 bases lay in between. DNA of the CDR3: TGTGCCAGCAGTTACTCGATTGGGGAGCAGTACTTC. Amino acid sequence: CASSYSIGEQYF.

The rearrangement joins TRBV2 to TRBJ2-7; 7 bases match TRBD1. V dropped 7 bases and J dropped 0; count of bases not matched to a gene: 9. Germline V gene sequence: CDR1 SNHLY, CDR2 FYNNEI. This CDR3 has 15 residues. For the CDR3, the DNA is TGTGCCAGCAACCAACGACAGGGATCCTCCTACGAGCAGTACTTC. It encodes CASNQRQGSSYEQYF.

To note about this clonotype: The junction does not match germline at one end; this may be a read error. The chain has TRBV6-1 and TRBJ2-5; 8 bases are a match to TRBD2. Germline values: CDR1 MNHNS, CDR2 SASEGT. The CDR3 extends over 12 amino acids. CDR3 loop: CVSSEAGAAQYF. The CDR3 DNA sequence: TGTGTCAGCAGTGAAGCGGGGGCGGCCCAGTACTTC.

The chain links TRBV20-1 to TRBJ2-3; maybe TRBD2 (6 bases). Trimming took 3 bases from V and 1 from J, leaving 14 bases between them. The CDR3 is 15 residues long. CDR1 DFQATT and CDR2 SNEGSKA come from the germline V gene (reference sequence). CDR3 bases: TGCAGTGCTAGCTCCCCAAGCGGGCGCACAGATACGCAGTATTTT. Translated, it gives CSASSPSGRTDTQYF.

This clonotype was detected a few times. The CDR3 spells CARARAYGYTF. In DNA form, the CDR3 reads TGTGCCAGGGCCAGGGCCTATGGCTACACCTTC. This sequence joins TRBV27 and TRBJ1-2, with a possible D match to TRBD1 (5 bases). Germline V gene data show CDR1 as MNHEY and CDR2 as SMNVEV (reference sequence). Trimming removed 9 bases at V and 4 bases at J, with 9 bases between. This CDR3 region has 11 residues.

Only a few counts were recorded for this clonotype. The chain is built from TRBV18 and TRBJ2-1; TRBD1 agrees at 9 bases. The V gene's germline CDR1 is KGHSH and CDR2 LQKENI. V was clipped by 3 bases and J by 7 bases; unmatched bases: 7. The CDR3 sequence is 15 residues long. The CDR3 DNA follows: TGTGCCAGCTCACCGGGACAGGGTTCGGGTAATGAGCAGTTCTTC. Encoded protein: CASSPGQGSGNEQFF.